This is a list of T cell receptor beta chains from one sample in a study of T cell repertoires in cytomegalovirus infection. TCRdb ran MiXCR on the reads and lists one entry per CDR3 protein. Of about 260,000 distinct CDR3 sequences listed, 9.1% were seen once; the top ten hold over 12%. Sample: PBMCs. The source of these receptors is a human donor in good health (CMV status not recorded). Some clones in this sample may be carry-over from other donors' samples. The CDR3 runs from the conserved cysteine through the conserved F or W.

v_gene | CDR3aa
TRBV7-2 | CASSLNPMLYEQYF
TRBV10-2 | CASSESTGDQPQHF
TRBV20-1 | CSAARADHTDTQYF
TRBV7-3 | CASSFAGGFTDTQYF
TRBV28 | CASSLGVRTANEKLFF
TRBV12-3/TRBV12-4 | CASSPGLTNTQYF
TRBV7-2 | CASSFRAGELETQYF
TRBV6-1 | CASRPHRGGGTGDSYKQYF
TRBV12-3/TRBV12-4 | CASSPGLKVPETQYF
TRBV20-1 | CSARGSGVSTGELFF
TRBV20-1 | CSAWDRGEQYF
TRBV7-2 | CASSLGGGGASYEQYF
TRBV7-2 | CASSQRVGLAVGNIQYF
TRBV28 | CASSYLRDGRGAEAFF
TRBV20-1 | CSARKGDRGKNNEQFF
TRBV20-1 | CSASPVSAGNTIYF
TRBV7-2 | CASSWGGGVEQYF
TRBV19 | CASTLSSGGVSGELFF
TRBV6-2/TRBV6-3 | CASSLAGGSDREFF
TRBV12-3/TRBV12-4 | CASSSQDIRTQYF
TRBV6-2/TRBV6-3 | CASRRRDSTIEQYF
TRBV19 | CASSIRGDILNQPQHF
TRBV7-2 | CASSFGQARSPLHF
TRBV7-2 | CASSLDRVNTEAFF
TRBV5-4 | CASSLAGTGRHSPLHF
TRBV12-3/TRBV12-4 | CASSSTDVSTGRFF
TRBV7-2 | CASSLADTGTVYYGYTF
TRBV11-2 | CASSVGSSREVEQYF
TRBV10-3 | CAIRVGGGYTF
TRBV11-2 | CASSLGLAENAQYF
TRBV28 | CASSTPGQGAREQFF
TRBV20-1 | CSARRGADADTQYF
TRBV12-3/TRBV12-4 | CASSRPKTENEQFF
TRBV9 | CASSSGWGRDTEAFF
TRBV19 | CASKHGELFF
TRBV7-2 | CASKLGGAMSETQYF
TRBV2 | CASSVERFGEAFF
TRBV3-1 | CASTQGGNNEQFF
TRBV30 | CAWSVRGSGNTIYF
TRBV27 | CASRPVSLAGGPYEQYF
TRBV28 | CASSLSLNRGGYTF
TRBV28 | CASRMGHYGGNQPQHF
TRBV4-3 | CASSQDHVVNTEAFF
TRBV11-2 | CASSAGGGSYEQYF
TRBV5-1 | CASSPGTSGILLEQFF
TRBV7-2 | CASSLSEGSYNEQFF
TRBV12-3/TRBV12-4 | CASSPGTPPYNEQFF
TRBV7-2 | CASSLSGGAGETQYF
TRBV20-1 | CSARGEGLGSSYEQYF
TRBV19 | CASSIVPSDTQYF
TRBV30 | CAWRDDRTGNTEAFF
TRBV7-2 | CASSLYRTSGTGADTQYF
TRBV9 | CASSDGPTGREKLFF